The rows below give T cell receptor beta chains drawn from one sample of a study of response to subunit inactivated influenza vaccine. MiXCR was run by TCRdb on the RT-PCR reads, yielding one entry per CDR3 protein. This sample carries roughly 520,000 distinct CDR3 sequences, around 25% of them seen once, and the ten largest clones take around 1.8%. The material sequenced was CD4+ T cells sorted from PBMCs, taken 4 to 6 days after vaccination. Receptors were obtained from a man aged 45-60 years who received an inactivated influenza vaccine. Both conserved end residues are part of each CDR3. The D gene is left open where the match is weak. Not every row has a clone size; where given, it reads once, few, many or a size class.

clone_size: many; d_call: TRBD1; v_call: TRBV7-9; j_call: TRBJ2-1; cdr3_aa: CASSLPGQVHNEQFF; cdr3_nt: TGTGCCAGCAGCCTACCGGGACAGGTCCACAATGAGCAGTTCTTC
clone_size: few; d_call: -; v_call: TRBV3-1; j_call: TRBJ2-2; cdr3_aa: CASSQGGRTGYTGELFF; cdr3_nt: TGTGCCAGCAGCCAAGGGGGCCGGACCGGTTACACCGGGGAGCTGTTTTTT
clone_size: -; d_call: TRBD2; v_call: TRBV6-1; j_call: TRBJ2-1; cdr3_aa: CASSGQSGGAGFF; cdr3_nt: TGTGCCAGCAGTGGTCAAAGCGGGGGGGCAGGATTCTTC
clone_size: -; d_call: TRBD2; v_call: TRBV19; j_call: TRBJ2-7; cdr3_aa: CASSDTGTSGRADEQYF; cdr3_nt: TGTGCCAGTAGCGATACCGGGACTAGCGGGAGGGCCGACGAGCAGTACTTC
clone_size: -; d_call: -; v_call: TRBV5-1; j_call: TRBJ2-1; cdr3_aa: CASSLARASRQIYNEQFF; cdr3_nt: TGCGCCAGCAGCTTGGCCCGAGCCTCTAGACAAATATACAATGAGCAGTTCTTC
clone_size: few; d_call: -; v_call: TRBV12-5; j_call: TRBJ2-7; cdr3_aa: CASIYEQYF; cdr3_nt: TGTGCTAGTATTTACGAGCAGTACTTC
clone_size: -; d_call: -; v_call: TRBV29-1; j_call: TRBJ1-1; cdr3_aa: CSVKRHTYDMNTEAFF; cdr3_nt: TGCAGCGTTAAAAGACATACTTACGACATGAACACTGAAGCTTTCTTT
clone_size: few; d_call: -; v_call: TRBV7-2; j_call: TRBJ2-3; cdr3_aa: CASSLAFRGADTQYF; cdr3_nt: TGTGCCAGCAGCTTAGCGTTCCGAGGGGCAGATACGCAGTATTTT
clone_size: once; d_call: -; v_call: TRBV19; j_call: TRBJ2-3; cdr3_aa: CASRASATDTQYF; cdr3_nt: TGTGCCAGTAGAGCTTCCGCCACAGATACGCAGTATTTT
clone_size: -; d_call: -; v_call: TRBV9; j_call: TRBJ2-2; cdr3_aa: CASGEGGRGTGELFF; cdr3_nt: TGTGCCAGCGGCGAGGGTGGGAGAGGTACCGGGGAGCTGTTTTTT
clone_size: -; d_call: -; v_call: TRBV20-1; j_call: TRBJ2-7; cdr3_aa: CSAALGGQTYEQYF; cdr3_nt: TGCAGTGCGGCCCTCGGGGGGCAAACCTACGAGCAGTACTTC
clone_size: many; d_call: -; v_call: TRBV10-2; j_call: TRBJ2-7; cdr3_aa: CASSQGQPYEQYF; cdr3_nt: TGCGCCAGCAGTCAGGGACAACCATACGAGCAGTACTTC
clone_size: -; d_call: -; v_call: TRBV4-3; j_call: TRBJ2-7; cdr3_aa: CASSQDRAGDEQYF; cdr3_nt: TGCGCCAGCAGCCAAGATCGGGCAGGGGACGAGCAGTACTTC
clone_size: -; d_call: -; v_call: TRBV6-5; j_call: TRBJ1-3; cdr3_aa: CASSWDVSGNTIYF; cdr3_nt: TGTGCCAGCAGTTGGGACGTCTCTGGAAACACCATATATTTT
clone_size: -; d_call: -; v_call: TRBV5-1; j_call: TRBJ2-7; cdr3_aa: CASSLGEPPYEQYF; cdr3_nt: TGCGCCAGCAGCTTGGGAGAACCCCCCTACGAGCAGTACTTC
clone_size: few; d_call: -; v_call: TRBV7-2; j_call: TRBJ2-1; cdr3_aa: CASSVQGRQYNEQFF; cdr3_nt: TGTGCCAGCAGCGTACAAGGCAGGCAATACAATGAGCAGTTCTTC
clone_size: few; d_call: TRBD2; v_call: TRBV6-2/TRBV6-3; j_call: TRBJ2-7; cdr3_aa: CASSLVLAGNYEQYF; cdr3_nt: TGTGCCAGCAGTCTCGTACTAGCGGGGAACTACGAGCAGTACTTC
clone_size: few; d_call: -; v_call: TRBV12-3/TRBV12-4; j_call: TRBJ2-4; cdr3_aa: CASSLGSGLAKNIQYF; cdr3_nt: TGTGCCAGCAGTTTAGGGTCAGGGCTAGCCAAAAACATTCAGTACTTC
clone_size: -; d_call: TRBD2; v_call: TRBV4-1; j_call: TRBJ2-5; cdr3_aa: CASSATSGGVWETQYF; cdr3_nt: TGCGCCAGCAGCGCAACTAGCGGGGGAGTTTGGGAGACCCAGTACTTC
clone_size: many; d_call: TRBD2; v_call: TRBV12-3/TRBV12-4; j_call: TRBJ2-7; cdr3_aa: CASSFGGDSYEQYF; cdr3_nt: TGTGCCAGCAGTTTTGGGGGGGACTCCTACGAGCAGTACTTC
clone_size: -; d_call: -; v_call: TRBV6-1; j_call: TRBJ1-5; cdr3_aa: CASSAAWELQPQHF; cdr3_nt: TGTGCCAGCAGTGCCGCCTGGGAGCTCCAGCCCCAGCATTTT
clone_size: -; d_call: -; v_call: TRBV18; j_call: TRBJ2-1; cdr3_aa: CASSSRTTRQHEQFF; cdr3_nt: TGTGCCAGCTCATCCCGAACCACCCGACAGCATGAGCAGTTCTTC
clone_size: few; d_call: -; v_call: TRBV15; j_call: TRBJ2-1; cdr3_aa: CATSRAPDPIYNEQFF; cdr3_nt: TGTGCCACCAGCAGAGCCCCAGACCCAATCTACAATGAGCAGTTCTTC
clone_size: -; d_call: -; v_call: TRBV7-9; j_call: TRBJ2-5; cdr3_aa: CASSLLLGRFQETQYF; cdr3_nt: TGTGCCAGCAGCTTACTTTTGGGACGGTTCCAAGAGACCCAGTACTTC
clone_size: -; d_call: -; v_call: TRBV10-3; j_call: TRBJ2-7; cdr3_aa: CAISGPGRGQYEQYF; cdr3_nt: TGTGCCATCAGTGGTCCCGGCAGGGGTCAATACGAGCAGTACTTC
clone_size: -; d_call: -; v_call: TRBV7-2; j_call: TRBJ2-1; cdr3_aa: CASSLPPGLLYNEQFF; cdr3_nt: TGTGCCAGCAGCTTACCCCCGGGTTTACTCTACAATGAGCAGTTCTTC
clone_size: few; d_call: -; v_call: TRBV7-2; j_call: TRBJ2-4; cdr3_aa: CASSLVGAAANIQYF; cdr3_nt: TGTGCCAGCAGCTTAGTTGGTGCTGCCGCTAACATTCAGTACTTC
clone_size: -; d_call: -; v_call: TRBV4-1; j_call: TRBJ1-1; cdr3_aa: CASSQEGGLGAFF; cdr3_nt: TGCGCCAGCAGCCAAGAGGGGGGCTTGGGAGCTTTCTTT
clone_size: -; d_call: TRBD2; v_call: TRBV20-1; j_call: TRBJ2-3; cdr3_aa: CSAQMGLLAGAILDTQYF; cdr3_nt: TGCAGTGCTCAAATGGGATTACTAGCGGGGGCGATCTTAGATACGCAGTATTTT
clone_size: -; d_call: -; v_call: TRBV5-1; j_call: TRBJ2-5; cdr3_aa: CASSPALRTARETQYF; cdr3_nt: TGCGCCAGCAGCCCTGCCCTCCGGACCGCGAGGGAGACCCAGTACTTC
clone_size: -; d_call: TRBD1; v_call: TRBV6-5; j_call: TRBJ2-5; cdr3_aa: CASSYSRSGGETQYF; cdr3_nt: TGTGCCAGCAGTTACTCGCGGTCAGGGGGAGAGACCCAGTACTTC
clone_size: few; d_call: -; v_call: TRBV9; j_call: TRBJ2-3; cdr3_aa: CASSVDGGTTDTQYF; cdr3_nt: TGTGCCAGCAGCGTAGATGGGGGGACCACAGATACGCAGTATTTT
clone_size: -; d_call: -; v_call: TRBV4-3; j_call: TRBJ2-2; cdr3_aa: CASSRTTRRAATGELFF; cdr3_nt: TGCGCCAGCAGCCGAACCACCCGAAGGGCCGCCACCGGGGAGCTGTTTTTT
clone_size: few; d_call: TRBD2; v_call: TRBV19; j_call: TRBJ2-5; cdr3_aa: CASSPPLLAGGQTQYF; cdr3_nt: TGTGCCAGTAGTCCTCCGTTGCTAGCGGGGGGTCAGACCCAGTACTTC
clone_size: -; d_call: -; v_call: TRBV15; j_call: TRBJ2-4; cdr3_aa: CATSRGRLAKNIQYF; cdr3_nt: TGTGCCACCAGCAGAGGCAGGCTGGCCAAAAACATTCAGTACTTC
clone_size: few; d_call: TRBD1; v_call: TRBV5-1; j_call: TRBJ2-5; cdr3_aa: CASSPGTGGYQETQYF; cdr3_nt: TGCGCCAGCAGCCCCGGGACAGGGGGCTACCAAGAGACCCAGTACTTC
clone_size: few; d_call: -; v_call: TRBV24-1; j_call: TRBJ2-5; cdr3_aa: CATSDPTDSQETQYF; cdr3_nt: TGTGCCACCAGTGACCCGACAGATAGCCAAGAGACCCAGTACTTC
clone_size: -; d_call: -; v_call: TRBV4-1; j_call: TRBJ1-3; cdr3_aa: CASSRGVGNTIYF; cdr3_nt: TGCGCCAGCAGCCGTGGGGTGGGAAACACCATATATTTT
clone_size: -; d_call: -; v_call: TRBV6-1; j_call: TRBJ2-7; cdr3_aa: CASRPDRTYYEQYF; cdr3_nt: TGTGCCAGCAGACCGGACAGAACCTACTACGAGCAGTACTTC
clone_size: -; d_call: TRBD2; v_call: TRBV6-5; j_call: TRBJ2-7; cdr3_aa: CASSYSGPSGGAYEQYF; cdr3_nt: TGTGCCAGCAGTTATTCCGGTCCTAGCGGGGGTGCCTACGAGCAGTACTTC
clone_size: -; d_call: TRBD2; v_call: TRBV7-2; j_call: TRBJ2-1; cdr3_aa: CASSLGTSGHNEQFF; cdr3_nt: TGTGCCAGCAGCCTCGGGACTAGCGGACACAATGAGCAGTTCTTC
clone_size: few; d_call: -; v_call: TRBV12-3/TRBV12-4; j_call: TRBJ2-1; cdr3_aa: CASSPSGESSYNEQFF; cdr3_nt: TGTGCCAGCAGTCCTTCGGGGGAAAGCTCCTACAATGAGCAGTTCTTC
clone_size: once; d_call: -; v_call: TRBV5-4; j_call: TRBJ2-7; cdr3_aa: CASSLMQGTYEQYF; cdr3_nt: TGTGCCAGCAGCCTAATGCAAGGAACCTACGAGCAGTACTTC
clone_size: -; d_call: -; v_call: TRBV28; j_call: TRBJ1-1; cdr3_aa: CASSLRAAMNTEAFF; cdr3_nt: TGTGCCAGCAGTTTGAGGGCAGCGATGAACACTGAAGCTTTCTTT
clone_size: -; d_call: TRBD2; v_call: TRBV12-3/TRBV12-4; j_call: TRBJ2-1; cdr3_aa: CASSFWEGTSGHNEQFF; cdr3_nt: TGTGCCAGCAGTTTTTGGGAAGGGACTAGCGGACACAATGAGCAGTTCTTC
clone_size: -; d_call: -; v_call: TRBV6-1; j_call: TRBJ1-6; cdr3_aa: CASSEGAFTNSPLHF; cdr3_nt: TGTGCCAGCAGTGAAGGGGCTTTCACCAATTCACCCCTCCACTTT
clone_size: -; d_call: TRBD1; v_call: TRBV6-5; j_call: TRBJ2-7; cdr3_aa: CASSYSVMTGSSSYEQYF; cdr3_nt: TGTGCCAGCAGTTACTCTGTAATGACAGGGTCCAGCTCCTACGAGCAGTACTTC
clone_size: few; d_call: -; v_call: TRBV5-1; j_call: TRBJ1-1; cdr3_aa: CASSGGKNTEAFF; cdr3_nt: TGCGCCAGCAGTGGTGGAAAGAACACTGAAGCTTTCTTT
clone_size: -; d_call: TRBD1; v_call: TRBV6-2/TRBV6-3; j_call: TRBJ2-7; cdr3_aa: CASSYSGTGDFSYEQYF; cdr3_nt: TGTGCCAGCAGTTACTCGGGGACAGGGGATTTCTCCTACGAGCAGTACTTC
clone_size: few; d_call: TRBD2; v_call: TRBV20-1; j_call: TRBJ2-7; cdr3_aa: CSAGRTSFPYEQYF; cdr3_nt: TGCAGTGCTGGCCGGACTAGCTTCCCCTACGAGCAGTACTTC
clone_size: -; d_call: TRBD1; v_call: TRBV20-1; j_call: TRBJ1-1; cdr3_aa: CSARSGAGGTEAFF; cdr3_nt: TGCAGTGCTAGATCCGGGGCAGGGGGCACTGAAGCTTTCTTT